This TCR beta chain was documented in a study of T cell responses to AZD1222 COVID-19 vaccine. Study at large: Second-dose schedules of about 4 or about 12 weeks were combined.

The table came from immunoSEQ multiplex PCR; TCRdb's copy has only in-frame clones and leaves some out. This sample carries approximately 150,000 clones, less than 95% of them seen once, and the ten largest clones take about 4.4%. Looked up from germline, CDR1 is SGHTA and CDR2 is FQGNSA. CDR3 length: 19 residues. The ends were cut back, 5 bases at V and 0 bases at J, with 23 bases in the middle. The study, taken as a whole, reports: White British donors predominated, females outnumbered males, and clonal diversity was possibly underestimated. Repertoire sampling occurred only after the peak T cell response.

On this clone itself: Antigen unknown.

The chain joins TRBV7-2 to TRBJ1-3; possibly TRBD1 for D (6 bases). Source: peripheral blood, taken on day 0 of AZD1222 vaccination. This TCR derives from an adult in good health. The chain's CDR3 is CASSLHGQPRTSSGNTIYF. In DNA form, the CDR3 reads TGTGCCAGCAGCCTACATGGACAGCCGCGCACATCCTCTGGAAACACCATATATTTT.